The 32 T cell receptor beta chains in this list originate from one sample, sequenced in a study of T cells after yellow fever vaccination. TCRdb reprocessed the 5' RACE reads with MiXCR, giving one entry per CDR3 protein. The repertoire includes about 330,000 distinct CDR3 sequences, about 6.9% of them detected once, and over 15% sits in the top ten. The sequences come from PBMCs, collected roughly 46 days after the first yellow fever vaccination. All receptors come from a man in his late teens or twenties who received the YFV17D yellow fever vaccine.

This clonotype was found many times. The V call is TRBV5-1, the J call TRBJ2-3, with D possibly TRBD2 on 5 matching bases. The CDR3 is 16 residues long. CDR1 and CDR2 (germline): SGHRS, YFSETQ. V lost 0 bases and J lost 3, with 14 bases in between. The DNA of the CDR3 is TGCGCCAGCAGCTTGGCCTCGCGAGCGGAAACAGATACGCAGTATTTT. Translated: CASSLASRAETDTQYF.

This clonotype has ten or more counts. V is TRBV2 and J is TRBJ2-7; D gene unclear. Germline V gene sequence: CDR1 SNHLY, CDR2 FYNNEI. Deletions cut 0 bases from V and 0 bases from J, with 9 bases between. The CDR3 consists of 15 residues. The CDR3 sequence: CASSEAGFSSYEQYF. The CDR3 nucleotides are TGTGCCAGCAGTGAAGCAGGCTTTTCCTCCTACGAGCAGTACTTC.

In this sample, this clonotype turned up a few times. V is TRBV6-5 and J is TRBJ2-5, with TRBD2 matching 8 bases. V gave up 5 bases and J gave up 4 bases; unmatched junction bases: 12. This CDR3 has 16 amino acids. Looked up from germline, CDR1 is MNHEY and CDR2 is SVGAGI. Written as DNA, the CDR3 is TGTGCCAGCAGTACTCCGGGACTAGTGGCGGGAGAGACCCAGTACTTC. Protein sequence: CASSTPGLVAGETQYF.

The J gene is TRBJ2-3, the V gene TRBV5-1, with D possibly being TRBD1 (7 bases). V gave up 9 bases and J gave up 3 bases, with 20 bases separating them. CDR1 is SGHRS, CDR2 YFSETQ, per germline. The CDR3 is made up of 15 amino acids. CDR3 in DNA: TGCGCCACCTCGAGGAGGGGGCCGTGGACAGATACGCAGTATTTT. It is translated as CATSRRGPWTDTQYF.

This clonotype was seen a few times. The chain is built from TRBV29-1 and TRBJ1-2; the D is unclear. CDR1 is SQVTM and CDR2 is ANQGSEA in the germline V gene. The CDR3 runs 13 residues. Trimming stripped 7 bases from V and 0 bases from J, with 12 bases between. The CDR3: CSAERFSNYGYTF. CDR3 in DNA: TGCAGCGCAGAGAGGTTTTCTAACTATGGCTACACCTTC.

The chain links TRBV5-5 to TRBJ1-5; D not certain. Per the germline V gene, CDR1 is SGHKS and CDR2 is YYEKEE (reference sequence). V lost 6 bases and J 6 bases, leaving 10 bases between the germline ends. The CDR3 loop spans 12 amino acids. CDR3 sequence (DNA): TGTGCCAGCAACCTTATAGGTCAGCCCCAGCATTTT. Translation gives CASNLIGQPQHF.

In DNA, the CDR3 is TGTGCCAGCAGCCCTCGACTGGAGTCACCCCTCCACTTT. It translates to CASSPRLESPLHF. The rearrangement links TRBV7-9 to TRBJ1-6; the D is unclear. The CDR3 has 13 residues. CDR1 SEHNR and CDR2 FQNEAQ come from the germline V gene (reference sequence). The V end lost 5 bases, the J end lost 10 bases, and 12 bases lay between the germline ends.

The chain carries TRBV27 and TRBJ2-7; tentative D call: TRBD1 (6 bases). The V end lost 10 bases, the J end lost 0 bases, and 31 bases lay between the germline ends. This CDR3 has 19 residues. The germline V gene encodes CDR1 MNHEY and CDR2 SMNVEV (reference sequence). Here the CDR3 DNA reads TGTGCCATCCCTCCTAGGTACAGGGTCGATTTAGGGTACTCCTACGAGCAGTACTTC. This encodes CAIPPRYRVDLGYSYEQYF.

This clonotype was found a few times. The rearrangement uses TRBV4-3 and TRBJ2-6; perhaps TRBD2 as D (5 bases). From germline, CDR1 is LGHNA and CDR2 YSLEER. This CDR3 is built from 18 residues. V was trimmed by 1 base and J by 1 base, leaving 14 bases between them. CDR3 sequence reads: CASSQVGGFPSGANVLTF. CDR3 DNA sequence: TGCGCCAGCAGCCAAGTGGGCGGGTTTCCATCTGGGGCCAACGTCCTGACTTTC.

This clonotype was counted a few times. The chain employs TRBV6-5 and TRBJ2-7, with 7 positions matching TRBD2. With V trimmed by 0 bases and J by 2 bases, 1 base remained unmatched. The CDR3 is 14 amino acids. Germline values: CDR1 MNHEY, CDR2 SVGAGI. The CDR3 nucleotides are TGTGCCAGCAGTTACTCTCGGGGGGCCTACGAGCAGTACGTC. Protein sequence: CASSYSRGAYEQYV.

The chain combines TRBV12-3 or TRBV12-4 with TRBJ1-6; 7 bases agree with TRBD1. Trimming cost V 5 bases and J 9 bases; bases outside gene matches: 7. The CDR3 has 14 amino acids. The CDR3 reads CASSPGTVSSPLHF. The DNA of the CDR3 is TGTGCCAGCAGTCCCGGGACAGTTAGTTCACCCCTCCACTTT.

This clonotype was counted between two and nine times. The V call is TRBV19, the J call TRBJ2-2; D call uncertain. The CDR3 loop spans 14 amino acids. The germline V gene encodes CDR1 LNHDA and CDR2 SQIVND (reference sequence). Between the trimmed V and J ends, which lost 5 bases and 4 bases, there was a span of 11 bases. DNA for the CDR3: TGTGCCAGTAGTTTAGGTTTATCCACCGGGGAGCTGTTTTTT. It yields the protein CASSLGLSTGELFF.

The genes are TRBV7-2 and TRBJ1-1, with a possible D match to TRBD1 (5 bases). Trimming pared 5 bases from V and 6 bases from J, leaving 16 bases between. CDR3 length: 14 amino acids. Germline-derived CDR1 and CDR2 are SGHTA and FQGNSA. The CDR3 reads CASSTGGGVPEAFF. Here the CDR3 DNA reads TGTGCCAGCAGCACTGGGGGTGGGGTGCCTGAAGCTTTCTTT.

The chain links TRBV29-1 to TRBJ2-3; D uncertain. Germline lookup yields CDR1 SQVTM and CDR2 ANQGSEA. With 1 base removed from V and 6 bases from J, the gap between germline ends came to 11 bases. This CDR3 region has 13 residues. The CDR3 coding sequence is TGCAGCGTTGAAGGGTCGAATGAGGATACGCAGTATTTT. Encoded protein: CSVEGSNEDTQYF.

CDR3 coding DNA: TGCGCCAGCAGCTCCCTGGACAGAGATACGCAGTATTTT. Translation: CASSSLDRDTQYF. The gene calls are TRBV5-1 and TRBJ2-3; D is possibly TRBD1 (6 bases). The germline gives CDR1 SGHRS, CDR2 YFSETQ. Deletions cut 3 bases from V and 5 bases from J, with 10 bases between. This CDR3 has 13 amino acids.

This clonotype was seen repeatedly, ten times or more. The J gene is TRBJ2-5, the V gene TRBV12-3 or TRBV12-4, with 15 bases that match TRBD2. The junction had 6 bases not matched to a gene; V was cut back by 5 bases and J by 11 bases. CDR3 length: 14 amino acids. CDR3 sequence (DNA): TGTGCCAGCAGTCCGGGACTAGCGGGGGGCCAGCAGTACTTC. It codes for CASSPGLAGGQQYF.

This clonotype showed up many times. This chain links TRBV9 with TRBJ2-5; D unresolved. The CDR3 loop spans 12 amino acids. Trimming pared 0 bases from V and 5 bases from J, leaving 5 bases between. Per the germline V gene, CDR1 is SGDLS and CDR2 is YYNGEE. The CDR3: CASSVADETQYF. The CDR3 region has the DNA TGTGCCAGCAGCGTAGCTGACGAGACCCAGTACTTC.

This clonotype was observed a few times. The chain has TRBV7-6 and TRBJ2-1; 8 bases match TRBD2. The CDR3 extends over 15 amino acids. With V trimmed by 5 bases and J by 4 bases, 7 bases remained unmatched. Germline-derived CDR1 and CDR2 are SGHVS and FNYEAQ. The chain's CDR3 is CASSLLAVLYNEQFF. The CDR3, as DNA: TGTGCCAGCAGCCTACTAGCGGTTTTATACAATGAGCAGTTCTTC.

This clonotype appeared many times. The gene calls are TRBV5-1 and TRBJ2-5; 11 nucleotides align to TRBD1. The germline V gene has CDR1 SGHRS and CDR2 YFSETQ. Trimming took 6 bases from V and 5 from J; bases not matched to a gene: 15. CDR3 size: 17 residues. CDR3 region: CASKDSVGTGGWETQYF. The CDR3 DNA reads as TGCGCCAGCAAAGACTCGGTGGGGACAGGGGGTTGGGAGACCCAGTACTTC.

This clonotype was seen a handful of times. The chain carries TRBV20-1 and TRBJ2-7; tentatively, D is TRBD1 (6 bases). The CDR3 length is 13 residues. CDR1 is DFQATT and CDR2 is SNEGSKA in the germline V gene (reference sequence). Trimming pared 5 bases from V and 4 bases from J, leaving 15 bases between. CDR3 nucleotide sequence: TGCAGTGCTCGGGACAACTCGGGGTACGAGCAGTACTTC. Translating gives CSARDNSGYEQYF.

The V call is TRBV12-3 or TRBV12-4, the J call TRBJ1-4, with D uncertain. This CDR3 region has 15 residues. V shed 1 base and J shed 3 bases, with 9 bases lying between them. This CDR3 reads CASSLVKLANEKLFF. The CDR3 nucleotides are TGTGCCAGCAGTTTAGTCAAGTTAGCTAATGAAAAACTGTTTTTT.

The chain is built from TRBV6-2 or TRBV6-3 and TRBJ1-1, with D tentatively TRBD1 (5 bases). This CDR3 has 13 amino acids. Germline lookup yields CDR1 MNHEY and CDR2 SVGEGT. Trimming took off 11 bases at V and 0 bases at J, with 13 bases between the two ends. The CDR3 bases are TGTGCCTCCGAGAGGGGTCTGAACACTGAAGCTTTCTTT. Protein product: CASERGLNTEAFF.

This clonotype was seen more than once but under ten times. V gene TRBV3-1 combines with J gene TRBJ2-3, with D perhaps matching TRBD2 (6 bases). CDR1 and CDR2 from the germline V gene are LGHDT and YNNKEL (reference sequence). Trimming cost V 3 bases and J 5 bases, with 9 bases left between them. The CDR3 loop spans 13 amino acids. The CDR3 here is CASSHHGGDTQYF. The CDR3 nucleotides read TGTGCCAGCAGCCATCACGGGGGAGATACGCAGTATTTT.

The chain is built from TRBV9 and TRBJ2-3; possibly TRBD1 for D (6 bases). The CDR3 covers 14 residues. Germline assignment: CDR1 SGDLS and CDR2 YYNGEE. The V end was cut by 2 bases, the J end by 5 bases, with 12 bases between. For the CDR3, the DNA is TGTGCCAGCAGCGTTGGTTTCAGGGGAGATACGCAGTATTTT. Protein product: CASSVGFRGDTQYF.

The chain is built from TRBV5-5 and TRBJ2-3; a weak D match, TRBD1 (6 bases). The CDR3 length is 16 residues. Germline-derived CDR1 and CDR2 are SGHKS and YYEKEE (reference sequence). V lost 3 bases, J lost 2 bases, and 16 bases lay in between. DNA for the CDR3: TGTGCCAGCAGCTCTCGACAGGTAACCTACACAGATACGCAGTATTTT. It is translated as CASSSRQVTYTDTQYF. Drawing the rest from reference TRBV5-5 and TRBJ2-3, the complete variable domain is DAGVTQSPTHLIKTRGQQVTLRCSPISGHKSVSWYQQVLGQGPQFIFQYYEKEERGRGNFPDRFSARQFPNYSSELNVNALLLGDSALYLCASSSRQVTYTDTQYFGPGTRLTVL.

The V call is TRBV7-2, the J call TRBJ2-3, with D perhaps matching TRBD2 (5 bases). The length of the CDR3 is 15 residues. Germline values: CDR1 SGHTA, CDR2 FQGNSA. Trimming took off 5 bases at V and 2 bases at J, with 14 bases between the two ends. The CDR3 DNA reads TGTGCCAGCAGCACGTCAGCGGTGGCCACAGATACGCAGTATTTT. Protein: CASSTSAVATDTQYF. Full variable domain (rest looked up from reference TRBV7-2 and TRBJ2-3): GAGVSQSPSNKVTEKGKDVELRCDPISGHTALYWYRQSLGQGLEFLIYFQGNSAPDKSGLPSDRFSAERTGGSVSTLTIQRTQQEDSAVYLCASSTSAVATDTQYFGPGTRLTVL.

The table lists this clonotype with a few counts. The rearrangement joins TRBV24-1 to TRBJ2-5, with D unresolved. CDR1 and CDR2 (germline): KGHDR, SFDVKD. The CDR3 is 14 residues long. Trimming pared 4 bases from V and 3 bases from J, leaving 11 bases between. CDR3 protein: CATSDPRREETQYF. In DNA, the CDR3 is TGTGCCACCAGTGACCCCCGACGGGAAGAGACCCAGTACTTC.

This clonotype was counted between two and nine times. The gene calls are TRBV20-1 and TRBJ1-2, with D possibly matching TRBD1 (5 bases). Trimming stripped 3 bases from V and 2 bases from J, with 13 bases between. CDR3 length: 14 amino acids. Per germline, CDR1 DFQATT and CDR2 SNEGSKA (reference sequence). In DNA form, the CDR3 reads TGCAGTGCTAGGAGGCCGGGGGTCAACTATGGCTACACCTTC. Translated: CSARRPGVNYGYTF.

In its sample, this clonotype was seen once. The CDR3 sequence: CASRANSNQPQHF. The CDR3 region has the DNA TGTGCCAGCAGGGCCAATAGCAATCAGCCCCAGCATTTT. This sequence joins TRBV2 and TRBJ1-5; D not resolved. CDR1 and CDR2 from the germline V gene are SNHLY and FYNNEI. This CDR3 has 13 residues. Trimming removed 6 bases at V and 0 bases at J, with 6 bases between.

This clonotype was picked up a small number of times. V is TRBV30 and J is TRBJ1-6, with 7 nucleotides matching TRBD1. With 8 bases clipped from V and 8 bases from J, the junction kept 9 bases outside the gene matches. Germline CDR1 and CDR2: GTSNPN and SVGIG (reference sequence). The length of the CDR3 is 13 residues. The CDR3 is CAGLRDSYSPLHF. CDR3 DNA: TGTGCCGGCCTCCGGGACAGCTATTCACCCCTCCACTTT.

In this sample, this clonotype turned up many times. The J gene is TRBJ2-3, the V gene TRBV9; no definite D call. CDR3 length equals 16 residues. Trimming left V 4 bases short and J 2 bases short, with 17 bases between. From germline, CDR1 is SGDLS and CDR2 YYNGEE. The chain's CDR3 is CASSRAHTTLTDTQYF. The CDR3 DNA reads as TGTGCCAGCAGCCGGGCCCATACGACTCTCACAGATACGCAGTATTTT.

This clonotype has at least ten counts. V gene TRBV5-1 combines with J gene TRBJ2-1; D is uncertain. Looked up from germline, CDR1 is SGHRS and CDR2 is YFSETQ. The V gene lost 0 bases and the J gene lost 8 bases, with 3 bases spanning the gap. The CDR3 is made up of 11 amino acids. CDR3 sequence reads: CASSLAYEQFF. DNA for the CDR3: TGCGCCAGCAGCTTGGCTTATGAGCAGTTCTTC.